The 7 T cell receptor beta chains listed next were all sequenced from one sample in a study of regulatory T cells in long-lasting Graves disease. Time point indicated: newly diagnosed GD, antithyroid drugs for less than 3 months. TCR sequences were obtained from RNA taken from PBMCs. Construction of TCR beta libraries relied on iRepertoire HTBI primers and on Arm-PCR targeting CDR3 regions. TCRdb called the multiplex PCR reads again in MiXCR, with one record for every CDR3 protein. The table includes 400,000 to 550,000 distinct CDR3 sequences, about 15% detected once. These same records also appear under a second study, on T cells in Graves' hyperthyroidism and ophthalmopathy.

This specimen consisted of peripheral blood mononuclear cells (PBMCs), obtained at new diagnosis, from a patient treated with antithyroid drugs. These receptors originate from a woman in her late teens or twenties with Graves disease.

This clonotype turned up a few times. This chain connects TRBV15 to TRBJ2-1; D is possibly TRBD1 (5 bases). V was clipped by 2 bases and J by 6 bases, with 8 bases between them. The CDR3 runs to 13 residues. Germline CDR1 is LNHNV and CDR2 is YYDKDF (reference sequence). The CDR3 bases are TGTGCCACCAGCAGAAACCAGGGCAATGAGCAGTTCTTC. Translation gives CATSRNQGNEQFF.

Ten or more counts support this clonotype. As DNA, the CDR3 is TGTGCCTGGGCCTCTGGGTCGAACACTGAAGCTTTCTTT. It codes for CAWASGSNTEAFF. The chain recombines TRBV30 with TRBJ1-1; no clear D gene. Germline loops: CDR1 GTSNPN, CDR2 SVGIG (reference sequence). V was trimmed by 5 bases and J by 1 base, leaving 11 bases between them. The CDR3 loop spans 13 amino acids.

This clonotype was recorded at least ten times. The chain recombines TRBV12-3 or TRBV12-4 with TRBJ2-3, with 12 bases identical to TRBD2. V trimming: 5 bases; J trimming: 4 bases; junction bases outside the gene matches: 4. CDR3 length: 15 amino acids. CDR3 sequence reads: CASSRTSGISDTQYF. DNA of the CDR3: TGTGCCAGCAGTCGGACTAGCGGGATCTCAGATACGCAGTATTTT.

This sequence joins TRBV20-1 and TRBJ2-5, with a possible D match to TRBD1 (5 bases). V was cut by 0 bases and J by 5 bases, with 19 bases left in between. In germline, CDR1 is DFQATT, CDR2 SNEGSKA (reference sequence). This CDR3 comprises 16 residues. CDR3 in amino acids: CSARDNGRVYKETQYF. The CDR3 DNA reads as TGCAGTGCTAGAGATAACGGCAGGGTATACAAGGAGACCCAGTACTTC.

The chain is built from TRBV6-1 and TRBJ1-1; D is uncertain. Germline V gene sequence: CDR1 MNHNS, CDR2 SASEGT. The CDR3 is 14 amino acids. V shed 7 bases and J shed 1 base, with 13 bases lying between them. CDR3: CASISPTWNTEAFF. In nucleotides, the CDR3 is TGTGCCAGCATTTCGCCCACATGGAACACTGAAGCTTTCTTT.

This clonotype has only a few counts. V is TRBV20-1 and J is TRBJ2-4; D ambiguous. Germline V lookup: CDR1 DFQATT, CDR2 SNEGSKA (reference sequence). CDR3 size: 13 residues. With 5 bases removed from V and 2 bases from J, the gap between germline ends came to 10 bases. CDR3 DNA: TGCAGTGCTTCCTCGGTGTCCAAAAACATTCAGTACTTC. Its translation is CSASSVSKNIQYF.

On this clonotype itself: A much larger clonotype is one base distant, so this may be a read error. This sequence joins TRBV6-2 or TRBV6-3 and TRBJ2-1, with a possible D match to TRBD2 (6 bases). The CDR3 extends over 15 amino acids. The ends were cut back, 2 bases at V and 4 bases at J, with 12 bases in the middle. Germline CDR1 and CDR2: MNHEY and SVGEGT. The CDR3 coding sequence is TGTGCCAGCAGTTACGGGGCTAGCGCTTACAATGAGCAGTTCTTC. Its protein is CASSYGASAYNEQFF.